This TCR beta chain was recorded in a study of T cells in Graves' hyperthyroidism and ophthalmopathy. In this sample, this clonotype turned up many times. TCR beta CDR3 sequences were amplified from RNA transcripts. The HTBI primer set served for first-round RT-PCR of the TCR CDR3. Each CDR3 protein is one row after TCRdb ran MiXCR on the multiplex PCR reads. Of 800,000 or so distinct CDR3 sequences in the sample, roughly 40% were seen once. CDR1 is SQVTM, CDR2 ANQGSEA, per germline. The CDR3 covers 12 residues. V lost 5 bases, J lost 3 bases, and 10 bases lay in between. This TCR was recovered from a man aged 18 to 30 with Graves' hyperthyroidism. Sequenced material: blood. The genes are TRBV29-1 and TRBJ1-1; D remains unclear. CDR3 in DNA: TGCAGCGTTAAGGGAAGTCACACTGAAGCTTTCTTT. Translation: CSVKGSHTEAFF.